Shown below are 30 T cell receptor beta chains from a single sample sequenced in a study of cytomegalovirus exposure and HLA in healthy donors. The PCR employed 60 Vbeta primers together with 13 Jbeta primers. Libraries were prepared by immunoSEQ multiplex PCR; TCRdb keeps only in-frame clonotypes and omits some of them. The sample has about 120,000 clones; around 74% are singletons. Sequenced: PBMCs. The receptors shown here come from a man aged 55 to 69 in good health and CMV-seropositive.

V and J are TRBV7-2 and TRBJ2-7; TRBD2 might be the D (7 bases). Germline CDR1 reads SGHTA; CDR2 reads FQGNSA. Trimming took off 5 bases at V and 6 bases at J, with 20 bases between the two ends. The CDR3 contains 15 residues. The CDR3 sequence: CASSHAARGAAEQYF. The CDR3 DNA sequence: TGTGCCAGCAGCCATGCCGCCCGGGGGGCGGCCGAGCAGTACTTC.

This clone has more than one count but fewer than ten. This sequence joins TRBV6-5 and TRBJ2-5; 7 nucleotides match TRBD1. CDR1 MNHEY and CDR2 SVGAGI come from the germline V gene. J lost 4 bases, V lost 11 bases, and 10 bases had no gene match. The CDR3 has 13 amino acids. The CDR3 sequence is CASRTGRGETQYF. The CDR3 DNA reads TGTGCCTCACGGACAGGCCGAGGAGAGACCCAGTACTTC.

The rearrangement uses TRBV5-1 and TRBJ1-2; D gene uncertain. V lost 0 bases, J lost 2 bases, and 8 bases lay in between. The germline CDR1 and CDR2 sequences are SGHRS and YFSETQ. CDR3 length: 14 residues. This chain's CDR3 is CASSLDSGNYGYTF. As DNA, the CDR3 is TGCGCCAGCAGCTTGGACAGCGGAAACTATGGCTACACCTTC.

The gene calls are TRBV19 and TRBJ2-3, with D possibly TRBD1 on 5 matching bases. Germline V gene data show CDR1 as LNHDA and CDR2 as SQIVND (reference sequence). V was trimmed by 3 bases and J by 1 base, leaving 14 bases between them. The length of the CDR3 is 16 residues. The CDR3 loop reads CASSIGSGRGTDTQYF. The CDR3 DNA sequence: TGTGCCAGTAGTATCGGGTCGGGCAGGGGCACAGATACGCAGTATTTT.

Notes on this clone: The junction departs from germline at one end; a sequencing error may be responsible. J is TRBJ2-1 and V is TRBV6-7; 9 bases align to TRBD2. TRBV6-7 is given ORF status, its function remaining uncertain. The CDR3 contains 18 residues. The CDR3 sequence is CASSYSIMRLPGGRATVF. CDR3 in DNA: TGTGCCAGCAGTTACTCGATTATGCGCCTTCCTGGCGGGAGGGCAACGGTCTTC.

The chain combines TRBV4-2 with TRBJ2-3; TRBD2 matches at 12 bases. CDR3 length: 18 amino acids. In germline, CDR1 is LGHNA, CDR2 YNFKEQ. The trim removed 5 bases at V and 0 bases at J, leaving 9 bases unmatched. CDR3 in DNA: TGTGCCAGCAGCTTTCTAGCGGGGGGGGGTAATAGCACAGATACGCAGTATTTT. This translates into CASSFLAGGGNSTDTQYF.

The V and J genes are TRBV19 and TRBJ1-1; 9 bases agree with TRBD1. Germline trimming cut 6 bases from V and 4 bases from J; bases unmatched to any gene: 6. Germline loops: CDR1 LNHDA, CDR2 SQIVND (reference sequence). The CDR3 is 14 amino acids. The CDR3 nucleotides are TGTGCCAGTAGCTCGACAGGGGGTCCCACTGAAGCTTTCTTT. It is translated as CASSSTGGPTEAFF.

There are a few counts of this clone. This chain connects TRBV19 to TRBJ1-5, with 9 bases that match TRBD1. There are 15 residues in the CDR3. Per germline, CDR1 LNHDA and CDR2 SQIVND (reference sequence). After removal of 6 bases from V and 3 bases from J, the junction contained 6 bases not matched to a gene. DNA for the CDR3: TGTGCCAGTAGACTCGACAGGGGGACCAATCAGCCCCAGCATTTT. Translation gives CASRLDRGTNQPQHF.

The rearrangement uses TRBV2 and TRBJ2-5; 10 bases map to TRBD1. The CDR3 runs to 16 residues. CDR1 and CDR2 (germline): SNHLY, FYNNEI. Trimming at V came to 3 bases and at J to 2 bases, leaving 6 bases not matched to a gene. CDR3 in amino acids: CASSDIQDRGQETQYF. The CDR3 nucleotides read TGTGCCAGCAGTGATATTCAGGACAGGGGGCAAGAGACCCAGTACTTC.

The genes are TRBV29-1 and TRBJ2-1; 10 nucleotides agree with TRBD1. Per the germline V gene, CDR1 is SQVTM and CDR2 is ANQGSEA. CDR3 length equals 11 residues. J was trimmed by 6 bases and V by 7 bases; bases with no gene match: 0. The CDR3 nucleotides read TGCAGCGGGGACAGGGGCAATGAGCAGTTCTTC. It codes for CSGDRGNEQFF.

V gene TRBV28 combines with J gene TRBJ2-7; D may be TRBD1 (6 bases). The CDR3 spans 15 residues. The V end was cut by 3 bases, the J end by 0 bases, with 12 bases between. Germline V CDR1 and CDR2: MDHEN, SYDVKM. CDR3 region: CASSFTRQDSYEQYF. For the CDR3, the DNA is TGTGCCAGCAGTTTTACGAGACAGGACTCCTACGAGCAGTACTTC.

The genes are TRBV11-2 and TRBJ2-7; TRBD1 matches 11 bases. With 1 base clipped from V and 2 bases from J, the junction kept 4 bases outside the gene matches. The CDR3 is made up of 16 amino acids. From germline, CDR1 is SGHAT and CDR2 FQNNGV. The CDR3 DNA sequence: TGTGCCAGCAGCTTAGGCCCGGGACAGGGGGCCTACGAGCAGTACTTC. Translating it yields CASSLGPGQGAYEQYF.

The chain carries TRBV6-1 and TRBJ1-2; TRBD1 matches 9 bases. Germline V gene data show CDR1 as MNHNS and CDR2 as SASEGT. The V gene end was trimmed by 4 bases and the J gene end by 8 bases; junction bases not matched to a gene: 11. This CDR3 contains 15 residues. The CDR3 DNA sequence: TGTGCCAGCAGTGGATCCGGGACAGGGTATAGGGGCTACACCTTC. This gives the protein CASSGSGTGYRGYTF.

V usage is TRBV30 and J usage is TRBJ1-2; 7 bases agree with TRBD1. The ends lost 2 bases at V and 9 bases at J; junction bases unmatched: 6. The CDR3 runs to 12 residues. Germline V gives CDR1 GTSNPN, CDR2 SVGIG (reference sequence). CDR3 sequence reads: CAWSSQGERYTF. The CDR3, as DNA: TGTGCCTGGAGTTCGCAGGGGGAACGCTACACCTTC. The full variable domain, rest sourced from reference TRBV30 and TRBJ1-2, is SQTIHQWPATLVQPVGSPLSLECTVEGTSNPNLYWYRQAAGRGLQLLFYSVGIGQISSEVPQNLSASRPQDRQFILSSKKLLLSDSGFYLCAWSSQGERYTFGSGTRLTVV.

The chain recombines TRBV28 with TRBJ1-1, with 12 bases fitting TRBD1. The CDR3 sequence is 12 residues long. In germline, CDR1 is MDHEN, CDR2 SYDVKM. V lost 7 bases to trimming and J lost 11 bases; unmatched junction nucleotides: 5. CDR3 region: CASTGTGGCAFF. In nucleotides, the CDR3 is TGTGCCAGCACCGGGACAGGGGGCTGCGCTTTCTTT.

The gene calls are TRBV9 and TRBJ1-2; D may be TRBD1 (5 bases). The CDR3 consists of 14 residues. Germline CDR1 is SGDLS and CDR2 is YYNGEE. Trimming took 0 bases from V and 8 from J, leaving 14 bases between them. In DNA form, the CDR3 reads TGTGCCAGCAGCGTAGAGCAGGGTTTGGGAGGCTACACCTTC. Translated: CASSVEQGLGGYTF.

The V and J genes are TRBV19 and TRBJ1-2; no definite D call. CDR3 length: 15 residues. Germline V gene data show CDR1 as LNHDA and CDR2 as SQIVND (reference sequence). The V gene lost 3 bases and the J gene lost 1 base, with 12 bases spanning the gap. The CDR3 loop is CASSMGQVRNYGYTF. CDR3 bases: TGTGCCAGTAGTATGGGCCAGGTCCGTAACTATGGCTACACCTTC.

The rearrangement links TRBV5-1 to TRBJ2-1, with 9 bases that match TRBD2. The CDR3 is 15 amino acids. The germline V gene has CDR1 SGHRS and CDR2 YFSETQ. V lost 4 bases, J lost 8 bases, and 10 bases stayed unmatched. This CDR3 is CASSPTAGGPYEQFF. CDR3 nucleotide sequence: TGCGCCAGCAGCCCCACCGCGGGAGGGCCTTATGAGCAGTTCTTC.

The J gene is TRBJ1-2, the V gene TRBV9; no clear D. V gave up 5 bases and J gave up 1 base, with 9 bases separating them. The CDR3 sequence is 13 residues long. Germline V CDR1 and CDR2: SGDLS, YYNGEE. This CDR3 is CASSAGINYGYTF. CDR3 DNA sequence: TGTGCCAGCAGTGCCGGGATTAACTATGGCTACACCTTC.

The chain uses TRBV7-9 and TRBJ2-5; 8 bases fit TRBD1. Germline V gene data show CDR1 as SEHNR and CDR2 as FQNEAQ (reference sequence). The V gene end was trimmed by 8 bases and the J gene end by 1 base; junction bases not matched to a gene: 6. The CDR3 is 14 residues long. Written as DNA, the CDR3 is TGTGCCAGCGCCACAGGGGGAATCCAAGAGACCCAGTACTTC. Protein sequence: CASATGGIQETQYF.

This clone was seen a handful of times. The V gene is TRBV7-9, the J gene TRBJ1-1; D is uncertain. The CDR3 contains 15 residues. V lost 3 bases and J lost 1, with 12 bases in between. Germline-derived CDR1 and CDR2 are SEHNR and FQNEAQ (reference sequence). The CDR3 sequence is CASSFLGDGNTEAFF. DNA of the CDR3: TGTGCCAGCAGCTTCCTGGGCGACGGGAACACTGAAGCTTTCTTT.

The CDR3 sequence: CASRDPGAEAFF. The CDR3 DNA is TGTGCCAGCAGGGATCCAGGGGCTGAAGCTTTCTTT. The chain recombines TRBV2 with TRBJ1-1; tentatively, D is TRBD1 (6 bases). With 6 bases removed from V and 6 bases from J, the gap between germline ends came to 11 bases. Germline V gene lookup returns CDR1 SNHLY and CDR2 FYNNEI. The CDR3 spans 12 residues.

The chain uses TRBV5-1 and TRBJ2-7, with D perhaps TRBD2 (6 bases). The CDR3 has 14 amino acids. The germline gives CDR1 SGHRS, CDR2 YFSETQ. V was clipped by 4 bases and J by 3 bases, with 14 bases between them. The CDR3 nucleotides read TGCGCCAGCAGCACTGGGACTCAGATCTACGAGCAGTACTTC. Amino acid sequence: CASSTGTQIYEQYF.

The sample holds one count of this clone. As DNA, the CDR3 is TGCAGCGTTAAGAGATACTATGGCTACACCTTC. Amino acids: CSVKRYYGYTF. The V gene is TRBV29-1, the J gene TRBJ1-2; D is undetermined. Germline values: CDR1 SQVTM, CDR2 ANQGSEA. The CDR3 runs to 11 residues. V lost 5 bases and J 3 bases, leaving 7 bases between the germline ends.

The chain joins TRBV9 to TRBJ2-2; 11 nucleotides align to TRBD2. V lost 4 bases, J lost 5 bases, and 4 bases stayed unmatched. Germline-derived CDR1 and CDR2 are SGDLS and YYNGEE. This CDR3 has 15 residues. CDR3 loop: CASSSGTSGTGELFF. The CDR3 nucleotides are TGTGCCAGCAGCTCCGGGACTAGCGGAACCGGGGAGCTGTTTTTT.

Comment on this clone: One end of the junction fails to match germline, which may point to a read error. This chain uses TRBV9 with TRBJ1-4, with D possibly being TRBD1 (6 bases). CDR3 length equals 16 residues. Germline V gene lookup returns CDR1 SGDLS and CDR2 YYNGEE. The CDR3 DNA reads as TGTACCAGCAGCGGCGACCCCGGGACACCTAATGAAAAACTGTTTTTT. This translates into CTSSGDPGTPNEKLFF.

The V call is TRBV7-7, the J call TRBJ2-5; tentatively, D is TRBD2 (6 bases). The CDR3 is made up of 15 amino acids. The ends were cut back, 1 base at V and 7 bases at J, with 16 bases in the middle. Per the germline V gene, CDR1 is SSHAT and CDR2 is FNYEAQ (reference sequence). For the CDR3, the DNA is TGTGCCAGCAGCTTAGTTTCCTCCGGGGGAGTGACCCAGTACTTC. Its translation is CASSLVSSGGVTQYF.

CDR3 DNA: TGTGCCAGCAGCTTATGGCTAGCAGAGCAGTACTTC. Amino acid sequence: CASSLWLAEQYF. The chain is built from TRBV7-9 and TRBJ2-7, with TRBD2 as a possible D gene (5 bases). The CDR3 runs to 12 residues. Germline V lookup: CDR1 SEHNR, CDR2 FQNEAQ (reference sequence). Trimming took off 2 bases at V and 7 bases at J, with 9 bases between the two ends.

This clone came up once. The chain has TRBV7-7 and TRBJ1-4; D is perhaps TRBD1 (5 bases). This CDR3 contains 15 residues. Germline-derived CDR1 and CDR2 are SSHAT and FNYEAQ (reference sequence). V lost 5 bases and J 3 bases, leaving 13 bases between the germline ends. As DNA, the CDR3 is TGTGCCAGCAGCCAAACAGGAAAAGCTAATGAAAAACTGTTTTTT. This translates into CASSQTGKANEKLFF. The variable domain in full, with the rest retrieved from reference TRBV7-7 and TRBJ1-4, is GAGVSQSPRYKVTKRGQDVTLRCDPISSHATLYWYQQALGQGPEFLTYFNYEAQPDKSGLPSDRFSAERPEGSISTLTIQRTEQRDSAMYRCASSQTGKANEKLFFGSGTQLSVL.

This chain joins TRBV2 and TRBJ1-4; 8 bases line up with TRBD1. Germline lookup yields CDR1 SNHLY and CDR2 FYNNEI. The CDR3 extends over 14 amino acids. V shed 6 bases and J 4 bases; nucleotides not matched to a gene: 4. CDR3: CASSEDRVNEKLFF. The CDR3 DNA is TGTGCCAGCAGCGAGGACAGGGTTAATGAAAAACTGTTTTTT. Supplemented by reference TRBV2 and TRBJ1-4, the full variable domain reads EPEVTQTPSHQVTQMGQEVILRCVPISNHLYFYWYRQILGQKVEFLVSFYNNEISEKSEIFDDQFSVERPDGSNFTLKIRSTKLEDSAMYFCASSEDRVNEKLFFGSGTQLSVL.